This is a list of T cell receptor beta chains from one sample in a study of CD8 T cells in ankylosing spondylitis. TCRdb processed the 5' RACE reads anew with MiXCR; each CDR3 protein has one entry. The sample carries fewer than 550,000 distinct CDR3 sequences, less than 6% recorded once. Sequenced sample: blood, either unsorted or a sorted T cell fraction (not recorded which). These receptors all stem from a male donor with ankylosing spondylitis. Each CDR3 is given with its conserved first and last residue. A D gene is named only where the DNA matches it firmly. Rows may omit the clone size; those that give it use once, few, many or a size class.

clone size | D gene | J gene | V gene | CDR3 protein | CDR3 DNA
many | TRBD1 | TRBJ1-2 | TRBV11-2 | CASSLSTGTYYGYTF | TGTGCCAGCAGCCTGTCGACAGGGACTTACTATGGCTACACCTTC
many | . | TRBJ2-2 | TRBV20-1 | CSVWRANTGELFF | TGCAGTGTGTGGAGGGCGAACACCGGGGAGCTGTTTTTT
many | . | TRBJ2-1 | TRBV12-3/TRBV12-4 | CASSLQAAYNEQFF | TGTGCCAGCAGTTTACAGGCAGCCTACAATGAGCAGTTCTTC
many | . | TRBJ2-3 | TRBV5-1 | CASSPGSGTPDTQYF | TGCGCCAGCAGTCCGGGAAGCGGGACACCAGATACGCAGTATTTT
many | . | TRBJ1-2 | TRBV29-1 | CSVPGTSYGYTF | TGCAGCGTTCCCGGGACATCTTATGGCTACACCTTC
many | TRBD2 | TRBJ2-1 | TRBV6-2/TRBV6-3 | CASSPGLASHEQFF | TGTGCCAGCAGTCCGGGACTAGCTAGCCATGAGCAGTTCTTC
. | TRBD1 | TRBJ2-1 | TRBV30 | CAWGQAFYNEQFF | TGTGCCTGGGGACAGGCCTTTTACAATGAGCAGTTCTTC
. | . | TRBJ2-1 | TRBV20-1 | CSAMTPSPYNEQFF | TGCAGTGCTATGACCCCGAGTCCCTACAATGAGCAGTTCTTC
many | . | TRBJ2-1 | TRBV7-2 | CASSSDGVRVNEQFF | TGTGCCAGCAGCTCAGACGGGGTCAGGGTCAATGAGCAGTTCTTC
many | . | TRBJ2-4 | TRBV4-3 | CASSQVQGNIQYF | TGCGCCAGCAGCCAAGTACAGGGAAACATTCAGTACTTC
many | . | TRBJ2-1 | TRBV10-2 | CASSDMVGHSCAF | TGCGCCAGCAGTGACATGGTCGGGCATTCATGTGCATTC
many | . | TRBJ1-5 | TRBV15 | CATGTLLVSNQPQHF | TGTGCCACCGGGACACTACTAGTTAGCAATCAGCCCCAGCATTTT
many | . | TRBJ2-3 | TRBV4-3 | CASSPGTVGHVGTQYF | TGCGCCAGCAGCCCTGGGACTGTTGGGCATGTAGGCACGCAGTATTTT
many | . | TRBJ2-7 | TRBV20-1 | CSAPPGRFYEQYF | TGCAGTGCCCCTCCCGGGAGATTCTACGAGCAGTACTTC
many | TRBD2 | TRBJ2-1 | TRBV4-3 | CASSQELSGRGYNEQFF | TGCGCCAGCAGCCAAGAACTTAGCGGGAGAGGGTACAATGAGCAGTTCTTC
. | . | TRBJ2-3 | TRBV9 | CASTVEGRGSTDTQYF | TGTGCCAGCACCGTTGAAGGTAGGGGGTCCACAGATACGCAGTATTTT
many | . | TRBJ2-3 | TRBV4-3 | CASSPSGSDTQYF | TGCGCCAGCAGCCCTTCAGGGTCAGATACGCAGTATTTT
many | TRBD2 | TRBJ2-2 | TRBV5-1 | CASRTSGGNTGELFF | TGCGCCAGCAGGACTAGCGGGGGTAACACCGGGGAGCTGTTTTTT
many | TRBD1 | TRBJ2-3 | TRBV7-8 | CASSWDREVKDTQYF | TGTGCCAGCAGCTGGGACAGGGAGGTGAAAGATACGCAGTATTTT
many | . | TRBJ1-2 | TRBV6-1 | CASSWGSNRNGYTF | TGTGCCAGCAGCTGGGGATCCAATAGGAATGGCTACACCTTC
many | . | TRBJ1-1 | TRBV7-9 | CASSLARVGETEAFF | TGTGCCAGCAGCTTAGCGCGGGTAGGGGAGACTGAAGCTTTCTTT
many | TRBD1 | TRBJ2-4 | TRBV29-1 | CSVSSGGTAKNIQYF | TGCAGCGTTTCTTCAGGGGGAACAGCCAAAAACATTCAGTACTTC
many | . | TRBJ2-3 | TRBV28 | CASSPLRWGTQYF | TGTGCCAGCAGCCCTCTCCGCTGGGGTACGCAGTATTTT
many | TRBD2 | TRBJ2-1 | TRBV6-1 | CASRTSGGYNEQFF | TGTGCCTCCAGGACTAGCGGGGGGTACAATGAGCAGTTCTTC
many | . | TRBJ1-4 | TRBV5-1 | CASSLQGNNEKLFF | TGCGCCAGCAGCCTCCAGGGGAATAATGAAAAACTGTTTTTT